The T cell receptor beta chain described here comes from a study of blood T cell repertoires in COVID-19. Study details: The study drew acute and convalescent COVID-19 samples from the United States, Italy and Spain.

CDR3 length: 15 amino acids. Trimming removed 7 bases from V and 4 bases from J; junction bases left unmatched: 9. CDR1 SNHLY and CDR2 FYNNEI come from the germline V gene. In the authors' methods: Researchers report that nucleated cell counts were estimated from reference gene primer amplification. Assay used: immunoSEQ multiplex PCR; TCRdb lists only in-frame clones, some missing. That table supplies the V and J calls and clone size; D and trimming were determined from the DNA. The sample shows about 230,000 clones, approximately 83% of them seen only once. V gene TRBV2 combines with J gene TRBJ2-3; 9 bases map to TRBD1. The specimen was peripheral blood. The receptor was isolated from a man aged 40-49 years with acute or convalescent COVID-19. Here the CDR3 DNA reads TGTGCCAGCATGCGCGGGACAGGGCCCCCAGATACGCAGTATTTT. Amino acids: CASMRGTGPPDTQYF.